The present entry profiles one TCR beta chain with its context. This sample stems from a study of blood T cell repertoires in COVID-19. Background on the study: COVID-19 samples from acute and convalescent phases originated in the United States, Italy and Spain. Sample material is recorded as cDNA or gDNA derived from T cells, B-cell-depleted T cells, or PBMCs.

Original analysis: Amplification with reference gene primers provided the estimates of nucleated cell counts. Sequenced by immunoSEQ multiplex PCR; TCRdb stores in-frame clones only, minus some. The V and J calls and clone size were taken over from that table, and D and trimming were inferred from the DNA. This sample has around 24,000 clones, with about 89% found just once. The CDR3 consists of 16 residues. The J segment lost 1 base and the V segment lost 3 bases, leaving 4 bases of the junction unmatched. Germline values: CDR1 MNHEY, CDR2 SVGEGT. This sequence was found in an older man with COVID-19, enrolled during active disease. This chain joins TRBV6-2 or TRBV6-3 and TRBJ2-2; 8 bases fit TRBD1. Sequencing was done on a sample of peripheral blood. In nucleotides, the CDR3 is TGTGCCAGCAGTTATCCCAGGGGGCAGAACACCGGGGAGCTGTTTTTT. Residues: CASSYPRGQNTGELFF.